The rows below give T cell receptor beta chains drawn from one sample of a study of T-cell reconstitution after alpha-beta-depleted transplantation in children. Using its own MiXCR run on the PCR reads, TCRdb lists one record per CDR3 protein. The sample holds some 830,000 distinct CDR3 sequences, around 15% seen once. The source material was PBMCs, mostly from graft donor cells, sampled 360 days after TCRalphabeta/CD19-depleted stem cell transplant. The origin of the receptors is a male patient younger than 18 who had a stem cell transplant for acute lymphoblastic leukemia, so the T cells may come from the graft donor. CDR3s include the opening cysteine and the closing phenylalanine or tryptophan.

TRBJ2-7 | TRBV20-1 | CSARDRTIQGGYEQYF
TRBJ2-1 | TRBV20-1 | CSAREEGLRKPYNEQFF
TRBJ2-1 | TRBV29-1 | CSVADYTEQFF
TRBJ2-7 | TRBV7-8 | CASSLEGGGSYEQYF
TRBJ1-1 | TRBV5-4 | CASSLERTGGPRHTEAFF
TRBJ2-5 | TRBV20-1 | CSAPPGTGLSQYF
TRBJ1-1 | TRBV29-1 | CSVEEAYMNTEAFF
TRBJ2-7 | TRBV5-1 | CASSLERPVQSYEQYF
TRBJ2-7 | TRBV5-5 | CASSLGRGIAYEQYF
TRBJ1-6 | TRBV12-3/TRBV12-4 | CASSVRGRNSPLHF
TRBJ2-1 | TRBV7-8 | CASSPVGVPNEQFF